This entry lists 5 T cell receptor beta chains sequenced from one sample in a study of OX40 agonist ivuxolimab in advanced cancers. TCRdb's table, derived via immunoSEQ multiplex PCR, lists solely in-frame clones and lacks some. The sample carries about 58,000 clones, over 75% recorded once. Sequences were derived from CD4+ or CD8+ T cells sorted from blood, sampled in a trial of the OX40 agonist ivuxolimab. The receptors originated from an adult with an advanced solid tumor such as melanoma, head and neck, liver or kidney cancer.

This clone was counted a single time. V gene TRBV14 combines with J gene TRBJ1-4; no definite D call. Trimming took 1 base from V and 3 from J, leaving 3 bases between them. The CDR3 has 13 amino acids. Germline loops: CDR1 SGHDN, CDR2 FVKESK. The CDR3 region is CASSQGSNEKLFF. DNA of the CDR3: TGTGCCAGCAGCCAAGGTTCTAATGAAAAACTGTTTTTT.

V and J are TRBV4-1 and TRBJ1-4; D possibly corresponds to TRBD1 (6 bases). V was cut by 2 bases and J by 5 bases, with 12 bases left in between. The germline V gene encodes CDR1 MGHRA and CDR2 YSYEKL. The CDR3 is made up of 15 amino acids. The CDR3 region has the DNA TGCGCCAGCAGCCAAACCGGGACACCGAATGAAAAACTGTTTTTT. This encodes CASSQTGTPNEKLFF.

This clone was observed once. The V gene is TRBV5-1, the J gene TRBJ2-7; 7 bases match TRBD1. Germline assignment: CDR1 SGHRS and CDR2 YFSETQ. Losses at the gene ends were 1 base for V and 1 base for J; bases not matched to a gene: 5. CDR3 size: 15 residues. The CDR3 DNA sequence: TGCGCCAGCAGCTTGTCGTGGGACAGTTCCTACGAGCAGTACTTC. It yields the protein CASSLSWDSSYEQYF.

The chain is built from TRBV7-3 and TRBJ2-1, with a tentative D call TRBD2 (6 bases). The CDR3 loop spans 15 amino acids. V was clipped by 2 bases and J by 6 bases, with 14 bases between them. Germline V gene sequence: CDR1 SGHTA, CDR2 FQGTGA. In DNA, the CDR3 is TGTGCCAGCAGCTTAGGCGGGAAAGTAGGCAATGAGCAGTTCTTC. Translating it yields CASSLGGKVGNEQFF.

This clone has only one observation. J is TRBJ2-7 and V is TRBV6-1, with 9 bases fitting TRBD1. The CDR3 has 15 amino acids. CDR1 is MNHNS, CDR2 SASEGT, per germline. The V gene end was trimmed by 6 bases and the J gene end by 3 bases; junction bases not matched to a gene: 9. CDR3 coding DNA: TGTGCCAGCAGACCCGGGGGACAGGGCCTCTACGAGCAGTACTTC. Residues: CASRPGGQGLYEQYF.